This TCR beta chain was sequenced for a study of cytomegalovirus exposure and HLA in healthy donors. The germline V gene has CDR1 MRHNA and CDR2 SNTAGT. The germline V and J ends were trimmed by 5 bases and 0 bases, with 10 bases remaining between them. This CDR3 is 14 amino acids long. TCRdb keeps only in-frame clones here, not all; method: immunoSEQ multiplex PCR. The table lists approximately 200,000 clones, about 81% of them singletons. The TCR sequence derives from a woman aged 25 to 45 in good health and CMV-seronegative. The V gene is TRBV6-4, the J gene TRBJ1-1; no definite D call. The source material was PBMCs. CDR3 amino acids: CASSPNSMNTEAFF. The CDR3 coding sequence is TGTGCCAGCAGTCCCAACAGTATGAACACTGAAGCTTTCTTT.